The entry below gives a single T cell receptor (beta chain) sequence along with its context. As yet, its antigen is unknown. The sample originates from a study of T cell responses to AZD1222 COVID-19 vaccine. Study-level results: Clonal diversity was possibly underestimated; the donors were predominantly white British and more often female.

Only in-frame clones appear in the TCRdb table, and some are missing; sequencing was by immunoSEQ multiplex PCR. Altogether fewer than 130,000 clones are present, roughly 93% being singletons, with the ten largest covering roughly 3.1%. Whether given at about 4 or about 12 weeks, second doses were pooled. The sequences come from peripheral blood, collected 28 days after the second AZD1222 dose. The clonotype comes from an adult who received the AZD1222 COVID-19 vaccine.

CDR3 DNA: TGCGCCAGCAGCTGGGAGACTAGCGGGGGGGCGTGGGAGACCCAGTACTTC. Its translation: CASSWETSGGAWETQYF. This chain links TRBV5-1 with TRBJ2-5, with TRBD2 matching over 14 bases. The V gene's germline CDR1 is SGHRS and CDR2 YFSETQ. The CDR3 spans 17 residues. The trim removed 3 bases at V and 5 bases at J, leaving 9 bases unmatched. Full variable domain (rest looked up from reference TRBV5-1 and TRBJ2-5): KAGVTQTPRYLIKTRGQQVTLSCSPISGHRSVSWYQQTPGQGLQFLFEYFSETQRNKGNFPGRFSGRQFSNSRSEMNVSTLELGDSALYLCASSWETSGGAWETQYFGPGTRLLVL.